Given below is one T cell receptor (beta chain) in context. Which antigen it targets is not known. No per-base quality is available; no much larger clone lies one base away. The data belong to a study of CD8+ T cells in alopecia areata (dated by TCRdb to the late 2010s). Turning to the overall study: Treated patients were enrolled in an open-label pilot trial of oral tofacitinib, 5 to 10 mg twice daily, for moderate-to-severe alopecia areata. Patients received tofacitinib for 6 to 18 months and were then followed off drug for 6 months to check for delayed response and recurrence. For the treated patients, the SALT score, which quantifies what percentage of scalp surface area is affected, served as the measure of disease severity. To study T cell clonal expansion in alopecia areata, the researchers applied high-throughput TCRbeta sequencing to both the C3H/HeJ mouse model and human patients. Human TCRbeta sequencing covered scalp tissue and sorted CD4+ and CD8+ peripheral blood T cells from patchy and totalis/universalis alopecia areata patients and healthy controls. Biopsies were taken from tofacitinib-treated patients at baseline and at 4 and 24 weeks of treatment, and a later scalp biopsy was taken in several of the tofacitinib-treated patients. Scalp clonality was compared among normal scalp (n=4), patchy alopecia areata scalp (n=8), and alopecia totalis/universalis scalp (n=8). RNA was obtained with the PAXgene miRNA kit for fixed scalp, the miRNeasy kit for PBMCs, and the RNeasy kit for mouse skin. immunoSEQ multiplex PCR using 35 Vbeta forward primers and 13 Jbeta reverse primers was used to amplify TCRbeta CDR3 regions. The paper as a whole reports these results and caveats: Many expanded lesional clones persisted in scalp and blood during tofacitinib treatment, which may partly explain relapse after stopping treatment. The treated cohort was small, with a single nonresponder, so links between baseline CD8+ expansion and response need larger studies. With tofacitinib, both scalp clonality and the number of expanded CD8+ clones among the top 100 scalp clones went down significantly. Unlike mouse skin, which is dominated by gammadelta T cells, normal human skin has resident alphabeta T cells that are also sequenced, and this complicates analysis of the scalp TCR repertoire. Compared with mice, TCR sequences shared between patients were less clear, possibly partly because of HLA diversity across the patient population. Compared with normal scalp, lesional scalp, particularly in alopecia totalis/universalis, had higher clonality and more expanded CD8+ clones, which suggests antigenic drive.

The library was obtained by the immunoSEQ multiplex PCR assay. To provide template for TCR sequencing, every sample had RNA extracted and reverse transcribed into cDNA. SuperScript III was used to make first-strand cDNA, primed with a 2:1 mix of oligo-dT and random hexamers. A synthetic immune receptor repertoire was used to gauge amplification bias, and whatever bias remained was removed computationally. The published analysis was carried out like this. Raw reads were preprocessed to remove errors, and CDR3 was defined by IMGT conventions from the conserved cysteine to phenylalanine. To get clonality, Shannon entropy was normalized by log2 of the number of productive unique TCRs and the result was subtracted from 1. Scalp TCRbeta sequences were cross-referenced with sorted blood CD4 and CD8 repertoires so that the CD4 or CD8 identity of scalp clones could be inferred. In TCRdb, the immuneACCESS table is reduced to in-frame sequences with V and J assigned. These tables do not hold every clone; where another copy was compared, an unresolved V gene accounts for under half, and the others remain unexplained. V, J and clone size are taken as reported in that table, and D and trimming were inferred from the DNA itself. This sample is represented by about 120,000 clones; 58% of them were singletons. In total, the top ten clones hold 25% to 35% of the sample.

V is clipped by 7 bases and J by 5 bases, and the sequence between their germline boundaries is 15 bases long. The CDR3 spans 12 residues, from the cysteine through the phenylalanine. Here the CDR3 DNA is all that survives: 36 bases in frame from base 1. CDR1 and CDR2, per the germline V gene, are SQVTM and ANQGSEA. The time point tag for this specimen amounts to: less than five weeks on oral tofacitinib. In light of the paper, this sample's treatment or condition label describes: oral pan-JAK inhibitor, 5-10 mg twice daily. Lesional scalp punch biopsies and peripheral blood were obtained from alopecia areata patients. PBMCs were isolated by density centrifugation and stained for CD3, CD4 and CD8, after which CD4+ and CD8+ T cells were sorted on a FACSAria.

This TCR was recovered from a human donor with alopecia areata. Here the chain combines TRBV29-1 and TRBJ2-7; the D gene is perhaps TRBD1 or TRBD2, as each covers 5 bases. The sample here was CD8+ T cells sorted from blood, taken at week 4, from a patient treated with tofacitinib. The CDR3 is CSGGTLGHEQYF. The DNA sequence is given as TGCAGCGGGGGGACCCTAGGCCACGAGCAGTACTTC.